The rows below give T cell receptor beta chains drawn from one sample of a study of molecular identifiers for immune sequencing clone quantification. Each CDR3 protein gets one entry after TCRdb re-called the PCR reads with MiXCR. The sample consists of over 600,000 distinct CDR3 sequences, 20% of them appearing once. The sequenced sample was naive CD8+ T cells from blood, with Jurkat cell RNA spiked in. These receptor sequences come from a human donor in good health. Some libraries in this study had Jurkat cell RNA spiked in. CDR3s include the opening cysteine and the closing phenylalanine or tryptophan. A D gene is named only where the DNA matches it firmly. Expanded clones are given a class, and other clones once, few, many or no size at all.

j_gene	d_gene	abundance	v_gene	len	CDR3aa	CDR3nt
TRBJ1-3	.	many	TRBV30	15	CAWNSGRSSGNTIYF	TGTGCCTGGAATTCGGGACGGTCCTCTGGAAACACCATATATTTT
TRBJ2-3	TRBD2	many	TRBV10-2	13	CAGSGGSTDTQYF	TGCGCCGGGTCCGGGGGGAGCACAGATACGCAGTATTTT
TRBJ2-1	.	.	TRBV29-1	15	CSVNLAGQGYNEQFF	TGCAGCGTGAACTTAGCGGGACAGGGCTACAATGAGCAGTTCTTC
TRBJ2-7	.	.	TRBV13	15	CASSPSEGPSYEQYF	TGTGCCAGCAGCCCCAGTGAGGGGCCCTCCTACGAGCAGTACTTC
TRBJ1-5	.	many	TRBV19	14	CASIQGREDQPQHF	TGTGCCAGTATTCAGGGTAGGGAGGATCAGCCCCAGCATTTT
TRBJ2-1	.	many	TRBV12-3/TRBV12-4	15	CASSFPGSSYNEQFF	TGTGCCAGCAGTTTCCCAGGGAGCTCCTACAATGAGCAGTTCTTC
TRBJ2-3	.	many	TRBV7-2	12	CASSFREDTQYF	TGTGCCAGCAGCTTCCGCGAGGATACGCAGTATTTT
TRBJ2-5	.	.	TRBV19	13	CASSIKGLETQYF	TGTGCCAGTAGTATAAAGGGGTTGGAGACCCAGTACTTC
TRBJ1-6	.	many	TRBV10-2	16	CASSGSDRFGNSPLHF	TGCGCCAGCAGCGGCTCCGACAGGTTCGGTAATTCACCCCTCCACTTT
TRBJ2-7	TRBD1	.	TRBV6-2/TRBV6-3	16	CASNPPGQGSSYEQYF	TGTGCCAGCAACCCCCCGGGACAGGGTAGCTCCTACGAGCAGTACTTC
TRBJ1-5	.	many	TRBV20-1	13	CSAPGPYNQPQHF	TGCAGTGCCCCGGGACCCTACAATCAGCCCCAGCATTTT
TRBJ1-2	TRBD1	many	TRBV7-2	14	CASSLADRVRGYTF	TGTGCCAGCAGCTTAGCGGACAGGGTTCGTGGCTACACCTTC
TRBJ1-1	TRBD1	few	TRBV6-2/TRBV6-3	15	CASTGRDRLNTEAFF	TGTGCCAGCACTGGACGGGACAGGCTGAACACTGAAGCTTTCTTT
TRBJ2-5	.	few	TRBV12-3/TRBV12-4	14	CASSLAVGVETQYF	TGTGCCAGCAGTTTAGCGGTAGGGGTCGAGACCCAGTACTTC
TRBJ2-7	.	.	TRBV6-5	14	CANSPGGNSYEQYF	TGTGCCAACAGTCCCGGCGGTAACTCCTACGAGCAGTACTTC
TRBJ2-5	TRBD2	few	TRBV25-1	14	CASSGASGGETQYF	TGTGCCAGCAGTGGCGCTAGCGGGGGTGAGACCCAGTACTTC
TRBJ1-1	TRBD1	few	TRBV19	15	CASNDAWTGETEAFF	TGTGCCAGTAACGATGCCTGGACAGGGGAAACTGAAGCTTTCTTT
TRBJ2-7	TRBD2	.	TRBV13	16	CASSSGGTTNAYEQYF	TGTGCCAGCAGCTCAGGTGGGACTACCAACGCCTACGAGCAGTACTTC
TRBJ2-7	.	.	TRBV10-3	13	CAISAGSVYEQYF	TGTGCCATCTCAGCCGGGAGTGTCTACGAGCAGTACTTC
TRBJ1-1	.	.	TRBV19	14	CASSARQVNTEAFF	TGTGCCAGTAGTGCCCGACAGGTGAACACTGAAGCTTTCTTT
TRBJ2-4	.	few	TRBV5-6	12	CASSDQGRIQYF	TGTGCCAGCAGCGACCAGGGCAGGATTCAGTACTTC
TRBJ2-3	TRBD1	.	TRBV9	14	CASSVVGGMDTQYF	TGTGCCAGCAGCGTGGTAGGGGGCATGGATACGCAGTATTTT
TRBJ2-2	TRBD2	many	TRBV20-1	16	CSASPFSGPNTGELFF	TGCAGTGCTAGTCCTTTTAGCGGGCCTAACACCGGGGAGCTGTTTTTT
TRBJ2-3	.	many	TRBV30	14	CAWSIGGYGDTQYF	TGTGCCTGGAGTATTGGGGGGTATGGCGATACGCAGTATTTT
TRBJ2-7	.	many	TRBV7-9	16	CASSLGMEDLSYEQYF	TGTGCCAGCAGCTTAGGTATGGAGGACCTCTCCTACGAGCAGTACTTC
TRBJ2-7	.	many	TRBV20-1	14	CSARDVTYAYEQYF	TGCAGTGCTAGAGATGTCACATATGCCTACGAGCAGTACTTC
TRBJ1-2	TRBD1	.	TRBV2	15	CASKAPGTVGYGYTF	TGTGCCAGCAAAGCCCCGGGGACAGTCGGCTATGGCTACACCTTC
TRBJ2-7	TRBD1	many	TRBV5-5	15	CASSLSGTDFYEQYF	TGTGCCAGCAGCTTGTCCGGGACAGATTTCTACGAGCAGTACTTC
TRBJ1-1	.	many	TRBV29-1	12	CSVESFALEAFF	TGCAGCGTTGAATCATTTGCCCTTGAAGCTTTCTTT
TRBJ2-3	TRBD2	many	TRBV6-1	14	CASTGTSGTDTQYF	TGTGCCAGCACTGGGACTAGCGGCACAGATACGCAGTATTTT
TRBJ2-7	TRBD2	many	TRBV20-1	16	CSASPGGLADPYEQYF	TGCAGTGCTAGTCCCGGGGGACTAGCGGATCCCTACGAGCAGTACTTC
TRBJ2-2	TRBD2	.	TRBV4-2	16	CVSSQDPGGPTGELFF	TGTGTCAGCAGCCAAGACCCGGGAGGTCCGACCGGGGAGCTGTTTTTT
TRBJ2-1	TRBD2	many	TRBV20-1	18	CSARVASGSRGGDDEQFF	TGCAGTGCTAGAGTGGCTAGCGGGAGCCGTGGTGGTGATGATGAGCAGTTCTTC
TRBJ2-2	.	.	TRBV6-2/TRBV6-3	15	CASQVGGANTGELFF	TGTGCCAGCCAGGTTGGGGGAGCGAACACCGGGGAGCTGTTTTTT
TRBJ1-2	.	many	TRBV27	13	CASSVTGNAGYTF	TGTGCCAGCAGTGTGACAGGTAACGCTGGCTACACCTTC
TRBJ1-3	.	many	TRBV7-9	13	CASSPAAGNTIYF	TGTGCCAGCAGCCCAGCGGCCGGAAACACCATATATTTT
TRBJ2-3	TRBD2	.	TRBV4-1	16	CASSHTSGTSTDTQYF	TGCGCCAGCAGCCACACTAGCGGGACTAGCACAGATACGCAGTATTTT